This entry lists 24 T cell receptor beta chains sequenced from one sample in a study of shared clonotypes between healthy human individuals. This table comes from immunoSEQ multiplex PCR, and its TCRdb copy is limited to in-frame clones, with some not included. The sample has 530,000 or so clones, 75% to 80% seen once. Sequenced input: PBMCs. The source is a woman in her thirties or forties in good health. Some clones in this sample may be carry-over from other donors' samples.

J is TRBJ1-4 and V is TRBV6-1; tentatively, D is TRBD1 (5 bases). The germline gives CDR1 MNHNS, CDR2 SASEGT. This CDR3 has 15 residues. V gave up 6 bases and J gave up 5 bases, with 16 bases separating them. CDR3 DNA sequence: TGTGCCAGCAGCCCCCTTACGGGGCGGAATGAAAAACTGTTTTTT. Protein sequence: CASSPLTGRNEKLFF.

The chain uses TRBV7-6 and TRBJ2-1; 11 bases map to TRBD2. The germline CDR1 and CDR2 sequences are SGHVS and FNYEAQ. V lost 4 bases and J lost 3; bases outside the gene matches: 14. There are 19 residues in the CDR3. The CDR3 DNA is TGTGCCAGCAGCTCCGATATCTCCCCGGGACTAGCGGTCTACAATGAGCAGTTCTTC. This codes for CASSSDISPGLAVYNEQFF.

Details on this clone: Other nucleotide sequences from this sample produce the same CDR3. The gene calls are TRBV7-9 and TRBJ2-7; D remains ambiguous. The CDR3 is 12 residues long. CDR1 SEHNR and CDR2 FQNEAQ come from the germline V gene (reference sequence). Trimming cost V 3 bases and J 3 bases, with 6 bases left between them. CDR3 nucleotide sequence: TGTGCCAGCAGCTTCGGAAACTACGAGCAGTACTTC. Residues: CASSFGNYEQYF.

The CDR3 spells CASSLTGQKDTQYF. DNA of the CDR3: TGTGCCAGCAGTTTGACAGGGCAAAAAGATACGCAGTATTTT. The gene calls are TRBV28 and TRBJ2-3; 7 bases align to TRBD1. Germline V gene data show CDR1 as MDHEN and CDR2 as SYDVKM. The CDR3 has 14 amino acids. V shed 3 bases, J shed 5 bases, and the junction held 5 bases outside the gene matches.

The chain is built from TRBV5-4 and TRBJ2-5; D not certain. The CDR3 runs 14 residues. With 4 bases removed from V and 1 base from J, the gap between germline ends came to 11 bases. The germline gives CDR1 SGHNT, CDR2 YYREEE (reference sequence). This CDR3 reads CASSRGRLQETQYF. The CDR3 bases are TGTGCCAGCAGCCGAGGTCGGCTCCAAGAGACCCAGTACTTC. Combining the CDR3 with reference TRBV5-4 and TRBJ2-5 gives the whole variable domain ETGVTQSPTHLIKTRGQQVTLRCSSQSGHNTVSWYQQALGQGPQFIFQYYREEENGRGNFPPRFSGLQFPNYSSELNVNALELDDSALYLCASSRGRLQETQYFGPGTRLLVL.

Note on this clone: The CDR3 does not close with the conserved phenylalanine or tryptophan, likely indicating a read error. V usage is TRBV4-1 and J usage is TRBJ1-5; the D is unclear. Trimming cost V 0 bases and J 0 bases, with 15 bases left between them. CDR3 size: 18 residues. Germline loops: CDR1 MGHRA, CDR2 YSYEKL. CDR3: CASSQDPRPGISNQPQHL. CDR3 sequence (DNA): TGCGCCAGCAGCCAAGATCCCCGGCCCGGGATTAGCAATCAGCCCCAGCATCTT.

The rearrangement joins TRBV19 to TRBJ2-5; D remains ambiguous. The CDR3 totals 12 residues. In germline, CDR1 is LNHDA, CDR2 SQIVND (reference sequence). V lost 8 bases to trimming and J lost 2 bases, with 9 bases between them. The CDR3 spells CASSTEQETQYF. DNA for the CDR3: TGTGCCAGTTCAACAGAGCAAGAGACCCAGTACTTC.

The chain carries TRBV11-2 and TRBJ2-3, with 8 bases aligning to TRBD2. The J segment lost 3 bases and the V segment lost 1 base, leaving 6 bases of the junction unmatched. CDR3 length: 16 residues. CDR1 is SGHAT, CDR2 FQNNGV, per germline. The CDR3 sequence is CASSLGGSGSTDTQYF. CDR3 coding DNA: TGTGCCAGCAGCTTAGGGGGGAGCGGGAGTACAGATACGCAGTATTTT.

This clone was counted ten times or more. The CDR3 reads CASTLRGVNTEAFF. CDR3 nucleotides: TGTGCCAGCACCTTACGGGGGGTGAACACTGAAGCTTTCTTT. The chain couples TRBV28 to TRBJ1-1; the D gene is possibly TRBD1 (5 bases). Trimming pared 7 bases from V and 0 bases from J, leaving 12 bases between. The CDR3 length is 14 residues. Germline V lookup: CDR1 MDHEN, CDR2 SYDVKM.

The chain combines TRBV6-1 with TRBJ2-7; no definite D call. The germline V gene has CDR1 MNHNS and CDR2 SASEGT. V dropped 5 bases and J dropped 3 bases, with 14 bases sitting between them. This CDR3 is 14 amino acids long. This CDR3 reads CASSQNQLLYEQYF. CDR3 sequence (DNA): TGTGCCAGCAGTCAAAACCAACTGCTCTACGAGCAGTACTTC.

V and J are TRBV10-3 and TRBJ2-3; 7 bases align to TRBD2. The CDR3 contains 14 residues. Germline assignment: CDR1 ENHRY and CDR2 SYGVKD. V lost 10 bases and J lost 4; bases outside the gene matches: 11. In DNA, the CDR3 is TGTGCCACCCTGGGTGCGGGAGCCGCAGATACGCAGTATTTT. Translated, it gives CATLGAGAADTQYF.

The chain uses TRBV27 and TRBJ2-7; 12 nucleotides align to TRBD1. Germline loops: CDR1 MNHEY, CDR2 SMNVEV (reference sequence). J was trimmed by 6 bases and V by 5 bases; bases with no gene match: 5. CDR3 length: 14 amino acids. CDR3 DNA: TGTGCCAGCAGTCCTGGGACAGGGGGCGTCGAGCAGTACTTC. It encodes CASSPGTGGVEQYF.

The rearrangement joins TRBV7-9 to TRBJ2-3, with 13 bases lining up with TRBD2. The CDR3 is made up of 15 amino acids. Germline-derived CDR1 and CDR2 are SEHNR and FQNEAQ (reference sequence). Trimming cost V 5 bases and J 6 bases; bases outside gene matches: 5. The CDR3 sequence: CASSGGLAGLDTQYF. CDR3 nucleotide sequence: TGTGCCAGCAGCGGGGGACTAGCGGGACTCGATACGCAGTATTTT.

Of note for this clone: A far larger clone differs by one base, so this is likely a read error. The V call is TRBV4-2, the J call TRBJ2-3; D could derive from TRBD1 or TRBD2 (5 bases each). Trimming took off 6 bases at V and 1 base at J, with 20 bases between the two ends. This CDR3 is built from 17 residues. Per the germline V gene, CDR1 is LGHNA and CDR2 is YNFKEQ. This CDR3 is CASSPMANGARTDTQYF. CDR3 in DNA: TGTGCCAGCAGTCCAATGGCAAACGGGGCTCGCACAGATACGCAGTATTTT.

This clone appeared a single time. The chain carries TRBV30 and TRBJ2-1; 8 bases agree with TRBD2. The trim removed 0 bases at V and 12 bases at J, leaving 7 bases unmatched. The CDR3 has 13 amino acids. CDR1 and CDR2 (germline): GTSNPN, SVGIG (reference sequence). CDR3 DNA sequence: TGTGCCTGGAGTGTAGTGGCGGGAGGCGGGCAGTTCTTC. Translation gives CAWSVVAGGGQFF.

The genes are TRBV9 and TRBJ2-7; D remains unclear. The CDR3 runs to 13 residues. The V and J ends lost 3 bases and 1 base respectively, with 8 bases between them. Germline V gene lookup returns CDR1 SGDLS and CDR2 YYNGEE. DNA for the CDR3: TGTGCCAGCAGCGGTGGTACATCCTACGAGCAGTACTTC. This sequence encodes CASSGGTSYEQYF.

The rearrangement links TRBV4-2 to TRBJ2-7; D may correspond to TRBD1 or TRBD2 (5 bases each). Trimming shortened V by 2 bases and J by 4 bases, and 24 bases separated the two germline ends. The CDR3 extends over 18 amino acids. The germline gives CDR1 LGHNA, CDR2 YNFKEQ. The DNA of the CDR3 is TGTGCCAGCAGCCAATTTTTGGGGACGCTCAGACGGGTTTACGAGCAGTACTTC. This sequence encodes CASSQFLGTLRRVYEQYF.

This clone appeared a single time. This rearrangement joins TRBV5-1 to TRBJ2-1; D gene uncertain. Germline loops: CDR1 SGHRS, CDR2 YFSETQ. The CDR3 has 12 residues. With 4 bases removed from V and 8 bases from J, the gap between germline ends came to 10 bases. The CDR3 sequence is CASSLSDDEQFF. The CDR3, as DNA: TGCGCCAGCAGCCTCAGCGACGATGAGCAGTTCTTC.

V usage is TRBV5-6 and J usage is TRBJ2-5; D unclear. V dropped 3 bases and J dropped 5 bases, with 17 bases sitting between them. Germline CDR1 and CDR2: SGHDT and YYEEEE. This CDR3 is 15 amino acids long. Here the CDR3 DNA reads TGTGCCAGCAGCTCCGTAGGCCGACGCGAGGAGACCCAGTACTTC. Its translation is CASSSVGRREETQYF.

CDR3 residues: CASSLMKTQYF. CDR3 coding DNA: TGTGCCAGCAGCTTAATGAAGACCCAGTACTTC. The gene calls are TRBV7-9 and TRBJ2-5; D is ambiguous. This CDR3 has 11 amino acids. V lost 2 bases, J lost 6 bases, and 4 bases lay in between. Germline CDR1 reads SEHNR; CDR2 reads FQNEAQ (reference sequence).

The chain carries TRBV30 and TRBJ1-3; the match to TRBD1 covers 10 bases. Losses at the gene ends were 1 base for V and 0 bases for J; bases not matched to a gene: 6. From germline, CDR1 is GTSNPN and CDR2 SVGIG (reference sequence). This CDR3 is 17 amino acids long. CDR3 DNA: TGTGCCTGGAGTGGGGGACAGGGGCCCAGCTCTGGAAACACCATATATTTT. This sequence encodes CAWSGGQGPSSGNTIYF. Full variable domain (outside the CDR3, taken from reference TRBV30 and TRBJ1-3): SQTIHQWPATLVQPVGSPLSLECTVEGTSNPNLYWYRQAAGRGLQLLFYSVGIGQISSEVPQNLSASRPQDRQFILSSKKLLLSDSGFYLCAWSGGQGPSSGNTIYFGEGSWLTVV.

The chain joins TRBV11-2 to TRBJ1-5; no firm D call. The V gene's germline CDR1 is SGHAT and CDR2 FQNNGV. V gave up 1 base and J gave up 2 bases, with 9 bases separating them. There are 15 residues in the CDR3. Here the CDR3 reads CASSLAGQGNQPQHF. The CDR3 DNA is TGTGCCAGCAGCTTAGCTGGGCAGGGCAATCAGCCCCAGCATTTT.

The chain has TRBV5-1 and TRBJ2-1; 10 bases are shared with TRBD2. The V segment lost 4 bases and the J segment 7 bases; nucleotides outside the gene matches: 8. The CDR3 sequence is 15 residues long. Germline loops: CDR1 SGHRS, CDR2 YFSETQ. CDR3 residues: CASSPQAGGENEQFF. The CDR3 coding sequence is TGCGCCAGCAGCCCCCAAGCGGGAGGGGAAAATGAGCAGTTCTTC.

CDR3 region: CASSRAGLQETQYF. Here the CDR3 DNA reads TGTGCCAGCAGTAGAGCGGGGCTCCAAGAGACCCAGTACTTC. The chain carries TRBV6-5 and TRBJ2-5, with 7 bases fitting TRBD2. Germline loops: CDR1 MNHEY, CDR2 SVGAGI. V dropped 5 bases and J dropped 1; count of bases not matched to a gene: 4. This CDR3 contains 14 residues.